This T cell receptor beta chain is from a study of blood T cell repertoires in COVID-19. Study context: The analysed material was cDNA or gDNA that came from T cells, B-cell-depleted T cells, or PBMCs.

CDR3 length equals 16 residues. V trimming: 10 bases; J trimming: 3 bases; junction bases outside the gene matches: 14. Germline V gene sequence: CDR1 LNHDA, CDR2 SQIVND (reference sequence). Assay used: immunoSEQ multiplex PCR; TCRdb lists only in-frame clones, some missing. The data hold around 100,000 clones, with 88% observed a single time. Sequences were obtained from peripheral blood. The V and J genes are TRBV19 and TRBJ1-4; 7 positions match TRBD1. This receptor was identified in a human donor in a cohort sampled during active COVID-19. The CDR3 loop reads CATKGGQPLPNEKLFF. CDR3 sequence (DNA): TGTGCCACTAAAGGGGGCCAACCCCTTCCTAATGAAAAACTGTTTTTT. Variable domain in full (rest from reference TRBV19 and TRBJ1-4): DGGITQSPKYLFRKEGQNVTLSCEQNLNHDAMYWYRQDPGQGLRLIYYSQIVNDFQKGDIAEGYSVSREKKESFPLTVTSAQKNPTAFYLCATKGGQPLPNEKLFFGSGTQLSVL.